This T cell receptor beta chain was observed in a study of regulatory T cells in long-lasting Graves disease. General observations from the study: A greater number of public clonotypes (fewer than 3,000) was shared by persistent patients than by new patients (about 960).

To make TCR beta libraries, researchers used iRepertoire HTBI primers and Arm-PCR of CDR3 regions. Original analysis: Sequenced samples collectively carried roughly 60 TRBV and 14 to 15 TRBJ segments. TCRdb fed the multiplex PCR reads into MiXCR, producing one record per CDR3 protein. The V and J calls here are based on TCRdb, not the publication. The table shows approximately 400,000 distinct CDR3 sequences, with approximately 23% occurring only once. Regarding time point: persistent/refractory GD, antithyroid drugs over 5 years with positive TRAb. Extracted PBMC RNA gave rise to the TCR library. Enrollment of patients was through an endocrinology department in Xi'an, China. Concerning this clonotype: The antigen is undetermined.

Trimming pared 3 bases from V and 0 bases from J, leaving 15 bases between. The length of the CDR3 is 15 residues. Germline-derived CDR1 and CDR2 are DFQATT and SNEGSKA (reference sequence). The source was peripheral blood mononuclear cells (PBMCs), collected when the disease was refractory, from a patient treated with antithyroid drugs. The rearrangement uses TRBV20-1 and TRBJ2-7; D is perhaps TRBD1 (7 bases). The sequence was obtained from a woman between 35 and 50 years old with Graves disease. This chain's CDR3 is CSARRPGGFSYEQYF. Written as DNA, the CDR3 is TGCAGTGCTAGGCGCCCAGGGGGGTTCTCCTACGAGCAGTACTTC.